This T cell receptor (beta chain) was observed in a study of T cell responses to AZD1222 COVID-19 vaccine. Study-level points and caveats: Spike-specific TCR breadth rose after two AZD1222 doses, and depth rose as well. Reportedly, close to half of spike-specific TCRs are directed against unmutated variant regions.

Of note for this clone: No antigen is known for it.

The protocol was immunoSEQ multiplex PCR, while the TCRdb copy is restricted to in-frame clones and leaves out a portion. Here the sample spans over 100,000 clones, under 95% being singletons. Investigators merged groups given second doses at roughly 4 or roughly 12 weeks. V was clipped by 2 bases and J by 3 bases, with 8 bases between them. CDR3 length equals 14 residues. In germline, CDR1 is SGDLS, CDR2 YYNGEE. V usage is TRBV9 and J usage is TRBJ1-4, with D hard to call. This TCR derives from an adult who received the AZD1222 COVID-19 vaccine. Source: peripheral blood, taken 28 days after the second AZD1222 dose. The CDR3 sequence: CASSVGSSNEKLFF. DNA for the CDR3: TGTGCCAGCAGCGTGGGCTCGTCTAATGAAAAACTGTTTTTT.